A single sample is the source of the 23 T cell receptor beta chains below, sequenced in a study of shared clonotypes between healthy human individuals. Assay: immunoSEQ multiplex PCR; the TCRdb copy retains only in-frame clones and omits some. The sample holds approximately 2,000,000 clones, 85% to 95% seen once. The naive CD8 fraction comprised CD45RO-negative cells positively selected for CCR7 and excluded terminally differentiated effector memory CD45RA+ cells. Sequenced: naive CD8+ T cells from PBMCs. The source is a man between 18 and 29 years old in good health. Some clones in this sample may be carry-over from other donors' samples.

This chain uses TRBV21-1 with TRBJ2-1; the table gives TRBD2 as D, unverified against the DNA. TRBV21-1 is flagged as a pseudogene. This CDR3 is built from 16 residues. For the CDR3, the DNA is TGTGCCAGCAGCCACCCAGGGCGGGAAACCTACAATGAGCAGTTCTTC. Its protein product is CASSHPGRETYNEQFF.

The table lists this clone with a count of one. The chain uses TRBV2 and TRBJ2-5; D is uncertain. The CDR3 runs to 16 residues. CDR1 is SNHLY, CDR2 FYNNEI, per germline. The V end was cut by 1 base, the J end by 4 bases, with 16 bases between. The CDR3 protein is CASSEGAIGYGETQYF. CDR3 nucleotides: TGTGCCAGCAGTGAAGGCGCCATAGGATATGGAGAGACCCAGTACTTC.

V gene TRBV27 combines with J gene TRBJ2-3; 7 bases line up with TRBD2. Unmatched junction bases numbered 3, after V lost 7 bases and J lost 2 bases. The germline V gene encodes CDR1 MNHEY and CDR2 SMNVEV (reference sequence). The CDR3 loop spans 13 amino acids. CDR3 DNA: TGTGCCAGCACAAGCGGGAACACAGATACGCAGTATTTT. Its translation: CASTSGNTDTQYF.

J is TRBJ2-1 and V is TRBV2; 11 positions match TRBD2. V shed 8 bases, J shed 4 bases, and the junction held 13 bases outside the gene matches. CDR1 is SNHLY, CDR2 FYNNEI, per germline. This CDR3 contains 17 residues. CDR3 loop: CASFGGIGTSGYNEQFF. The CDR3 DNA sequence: TGTGCCAGCTTTGGGGGGATCGGGACTAGCGGATACAATGAGCAGTTCTTC. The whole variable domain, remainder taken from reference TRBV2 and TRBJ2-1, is EPEVTQTPSHQVTQMGQEVILRCVPISNHLYFYWYRQILGQKVEFLVSFYNNEISEKSEIFDDQFSVERPDGSNFTLKIRSTKLEDSAMYFCASFGGIGTSGYNEQFFGPGTRLTVL.

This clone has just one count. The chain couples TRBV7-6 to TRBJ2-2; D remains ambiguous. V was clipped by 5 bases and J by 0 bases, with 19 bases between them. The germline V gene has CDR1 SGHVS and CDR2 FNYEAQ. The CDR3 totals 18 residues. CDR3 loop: CASSPVVAGESNTGELFF. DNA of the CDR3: TGTGCCAGCAGCCCGGTGGTTGCAGGAGAGTCGAACACCGGGGAGCTGTTTTTT.

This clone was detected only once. This chain's CDR3 is CASSALSPGRAEAFF. For the CDR3, the DNA is TGTGCCAGCAGTGCCCTGAGTCCAGGACGGGCTGAAGCTTTCTTT. The chain links TRBV28 to TRBJ1-1; no reliable D call. The CDR3 runs to 15 residues. CDR1 is MDHEN and CDR2 is SYDVKM in the germline V gene. Trimming left V 5 bases short and J 6 bases short, with 19 bases between.

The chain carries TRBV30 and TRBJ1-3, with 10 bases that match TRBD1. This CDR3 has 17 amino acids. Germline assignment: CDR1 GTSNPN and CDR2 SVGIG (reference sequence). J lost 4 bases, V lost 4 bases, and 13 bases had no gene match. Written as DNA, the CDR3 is TGTGCCTGGATGACTTATCGCGGGACAGGGGTCGGAAACACCATATATTTT. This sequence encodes CAWMTYRGTGVGNTIYF.

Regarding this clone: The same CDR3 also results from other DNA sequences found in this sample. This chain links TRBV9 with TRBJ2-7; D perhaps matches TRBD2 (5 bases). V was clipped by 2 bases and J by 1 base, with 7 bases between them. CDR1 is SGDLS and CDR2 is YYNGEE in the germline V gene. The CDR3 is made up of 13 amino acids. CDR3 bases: TGTGCCAGCAGCGTCGGAGGATCCTACGAGCAGTACTTC. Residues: CASSVGGSYEQYF.

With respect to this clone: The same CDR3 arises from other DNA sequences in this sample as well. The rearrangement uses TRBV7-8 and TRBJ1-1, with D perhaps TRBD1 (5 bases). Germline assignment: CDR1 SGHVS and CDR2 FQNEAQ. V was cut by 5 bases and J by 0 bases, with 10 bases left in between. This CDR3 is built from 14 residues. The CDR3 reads CASSPGRVNTEAFF. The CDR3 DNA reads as TGTGCCAGCAGCCCGGGACGGGTGAACACTGAAGCTTTCTTT.

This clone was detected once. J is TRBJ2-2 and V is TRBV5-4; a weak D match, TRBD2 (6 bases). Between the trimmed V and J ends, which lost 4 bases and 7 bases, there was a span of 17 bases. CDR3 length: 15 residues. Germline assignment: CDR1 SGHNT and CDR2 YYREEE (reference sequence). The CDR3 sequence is CASSPPGALIGELFF. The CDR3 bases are TGTGCCAGCAGCCCTCCGGGAGCGTTGATCGGGGAGCTGTTTTTT.

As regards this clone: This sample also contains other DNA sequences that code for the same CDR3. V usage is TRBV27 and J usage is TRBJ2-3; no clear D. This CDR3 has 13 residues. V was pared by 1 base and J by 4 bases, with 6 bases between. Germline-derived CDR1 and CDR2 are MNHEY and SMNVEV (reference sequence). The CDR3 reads CASSLLAADTQYF. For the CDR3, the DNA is TGTGCCAGCAGTTTATTGGCTGCAGATACGCAGTATTTT.

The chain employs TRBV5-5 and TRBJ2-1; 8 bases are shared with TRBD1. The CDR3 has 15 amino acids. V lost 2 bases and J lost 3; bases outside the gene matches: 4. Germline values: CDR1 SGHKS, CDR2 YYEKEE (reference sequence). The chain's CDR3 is CASSFGQGYYNEQFF. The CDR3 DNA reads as TGTGCCAGCAGCTTCGGACAGGGCTACTACAATGAGCAGTTCTTC.

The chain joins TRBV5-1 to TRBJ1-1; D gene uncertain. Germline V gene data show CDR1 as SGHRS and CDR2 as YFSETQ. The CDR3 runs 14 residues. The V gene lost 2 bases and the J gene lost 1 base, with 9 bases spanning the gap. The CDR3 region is CASSFRSSNTEAFF. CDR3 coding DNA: TGCGCCAGCAGCTTTCGTAGTTCGAACACTGAAGCTTTCTTT.

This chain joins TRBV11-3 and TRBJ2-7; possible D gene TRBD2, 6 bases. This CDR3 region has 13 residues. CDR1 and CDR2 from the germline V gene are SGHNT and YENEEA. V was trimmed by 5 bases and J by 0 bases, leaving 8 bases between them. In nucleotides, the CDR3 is TGTGCCAGCAGCGCGGGGACCTCCTACGAGCAGTACTTC. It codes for CASSAGTSYEQYF.

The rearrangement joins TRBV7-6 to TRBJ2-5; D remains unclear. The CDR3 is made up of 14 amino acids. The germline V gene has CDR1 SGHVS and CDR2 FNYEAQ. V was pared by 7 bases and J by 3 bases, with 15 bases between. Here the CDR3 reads CASTRLLPKETQYF. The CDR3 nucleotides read TGTGCCAGCACCCGTCTCCTTCCGAAAGAGACCCAGTACTTC.

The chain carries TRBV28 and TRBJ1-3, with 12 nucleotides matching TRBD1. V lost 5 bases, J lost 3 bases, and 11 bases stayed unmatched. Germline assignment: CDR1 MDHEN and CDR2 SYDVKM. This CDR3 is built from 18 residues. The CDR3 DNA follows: TGTGCCAGCAGTGGGCTTCCGGGACAGGGGGCGTTTGGAAACACCATATATTTT. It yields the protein CASSGLPGQGAFGNTIYF.

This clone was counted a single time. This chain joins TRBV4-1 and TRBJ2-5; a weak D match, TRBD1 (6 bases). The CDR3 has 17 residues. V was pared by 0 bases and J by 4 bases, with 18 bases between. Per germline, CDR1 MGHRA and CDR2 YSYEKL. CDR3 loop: CASSQEGFGAGVETQYF. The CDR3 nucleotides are TGCGCCAGCAGCCAAGAGGGATTTGGAGCAGGGGTAGAGACCCAGTACTTC.

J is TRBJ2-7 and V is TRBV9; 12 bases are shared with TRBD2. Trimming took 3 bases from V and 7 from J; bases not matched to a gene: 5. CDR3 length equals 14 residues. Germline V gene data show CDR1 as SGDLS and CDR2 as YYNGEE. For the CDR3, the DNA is TGTGCCAGCAGCGCTGCTAGCGGGAGGGAAGAGCAGTACTTC. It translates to CASSAASGREEQYF. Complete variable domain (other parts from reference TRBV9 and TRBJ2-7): DSGVTQTPKHLITATGQRVTLRCSPRSGDLSVYWYQQSLDQGLQFLIQYYNGEERAKGNILERFSAQQFPDLHSELNLSSLELGDSALYFCASSAASGREEQYFGPGTRLTVT.

In nucleotides, the CDR3 is TGTGCCATCAGTGATGTGGGTCTAGGAGAGACCCAGTACTTC. This codes for CAISDVGLGETQYF. The chain combines TRBV10-3 with TRBJ2-5; D is uncertain. This CDR3 comprises 14 residues. The V gene lost 3 bases and the J gene lost 4 bases, with 12 bases spanning the gap. Germline V gene lookup returns CDR1 ENHRY and CDR2 SYGVKD.

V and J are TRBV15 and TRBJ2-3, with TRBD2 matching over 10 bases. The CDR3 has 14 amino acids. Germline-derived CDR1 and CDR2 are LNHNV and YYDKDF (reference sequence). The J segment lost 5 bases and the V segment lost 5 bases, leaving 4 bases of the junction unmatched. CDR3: CATSSAGGEDTQYF. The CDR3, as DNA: TGTGCCACCAGCTCAGCGGGAGGGGAAGATACGCAGTATTTT.

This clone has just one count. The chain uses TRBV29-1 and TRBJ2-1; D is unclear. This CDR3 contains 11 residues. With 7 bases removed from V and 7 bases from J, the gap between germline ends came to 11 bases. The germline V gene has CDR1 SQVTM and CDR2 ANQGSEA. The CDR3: CSGAGQNEQFF. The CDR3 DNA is TGCAGCGGGGCCGGTCAGAATGAGCAGTTCTTC.

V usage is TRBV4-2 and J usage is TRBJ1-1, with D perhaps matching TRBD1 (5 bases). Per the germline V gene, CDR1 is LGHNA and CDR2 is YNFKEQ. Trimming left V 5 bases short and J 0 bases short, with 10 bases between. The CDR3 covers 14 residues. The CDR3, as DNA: TGTGCCAGCAGCTCGTGGGGGGTGAACACTGAAGCTTTCTTT. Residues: CASSSWGVNTEAFF.

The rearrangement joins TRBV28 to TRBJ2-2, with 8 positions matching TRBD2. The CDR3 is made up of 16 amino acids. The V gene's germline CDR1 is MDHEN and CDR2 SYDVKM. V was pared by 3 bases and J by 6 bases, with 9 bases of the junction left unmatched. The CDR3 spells CASSLESGSTPGELFF. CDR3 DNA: TGTGCCAGCAGTTTGGAAAGCGGGAGTACTCCCGGGGAGCTGTTTTTT.